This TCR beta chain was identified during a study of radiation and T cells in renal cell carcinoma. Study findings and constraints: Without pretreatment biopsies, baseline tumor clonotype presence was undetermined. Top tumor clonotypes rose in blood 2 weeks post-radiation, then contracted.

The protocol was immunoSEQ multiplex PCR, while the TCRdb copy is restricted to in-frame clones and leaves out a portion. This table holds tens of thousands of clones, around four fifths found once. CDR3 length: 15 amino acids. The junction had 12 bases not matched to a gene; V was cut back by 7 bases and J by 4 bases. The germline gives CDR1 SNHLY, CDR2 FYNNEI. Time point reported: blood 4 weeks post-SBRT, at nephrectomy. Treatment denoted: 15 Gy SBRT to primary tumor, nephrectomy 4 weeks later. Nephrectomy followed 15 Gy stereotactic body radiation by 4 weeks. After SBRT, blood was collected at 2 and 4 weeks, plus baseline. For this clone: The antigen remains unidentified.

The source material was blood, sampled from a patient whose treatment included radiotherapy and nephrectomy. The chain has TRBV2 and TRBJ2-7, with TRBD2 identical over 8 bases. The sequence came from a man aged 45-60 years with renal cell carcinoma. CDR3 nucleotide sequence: TGTGCCAGCACCCCGGAGGAGGGGACTAGTTACGAGCAGTACTTC. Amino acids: CASTPEEGTSYEQYF.